The rows below give T cell receptor beta chains drawn from one sample of a study of cytomegalovirus exposure and HLA in healthy donors. Generated by immunoSEQ multiplex PCR, the TCRdb table keeps only in-frame clones and is missing some. The sample includes roughly 150,000 clones, around four fifths seen only once; the top ten take about a tenth. The sequenced sample was PBMCs. These receptors were taken from a man aged 18 to 29 in good health and CMV-seropositive. Both conserved end residues are part of each CDR3. A D gene is named only where the DNA matches it firmly. Clone size is shown for a subset of rows, as once, few, many or a class of expanded clone.

TRBV25-1	TRBJ2-7	-	-	TGTGCCAGCAGTGGGCACAGGGTTACCTACGAGCAGTACTTC	CASSGHRVTYEQYF
TRBV6-4	TRBJ2-7	-	-	TGTGCCAGCAGTGACTCGAGCGCGGGTGAGCAGTACTTC	CASSDSSAGEQYF
TRBV28	TRBJ1-4	TRBD1	-	TGTGCCAGCAGAAGACAGGGGGCGGTGGAAAAACTGTTTTTT	CASRRQGAVEKLFF
TRBV4-2	TRBJ2-7	-	-	TGTGCCAGCAGCCAAGATATGCGGTCCTACGAGCAGTACTTC	CASSQDMRSYEQYF
TRBV11-2	TRBJ2-6	-	-	TGTGCCAGCAGAGACAGCTATAGCTCTGGGGCCAACGTCCTGACTTTC	CASRDSYSSGANVLTF
TRBV5-1	TRBJ2-5	TRBD2	-	TGCGCCAGCAGCGGTTTTGCGGGGGATAAAGAGACCCAGTACTTC	CASSGFAGDKETQYF
TRBV5-1	TRBJ1-1	-	-	TGCGCCAGCAGCTTCAGTCAAAGGAACACTGAAGCTTTCTTT	CASSFSQRNTEAFF
TRBV10-3	TRBJ1-2	TRBD1	-	TGTGCCATCAGTGAAGCGGGACAGGGAAGAGGCTACACCTTC	CAISEAGQGRGYTF
TRBV27	TRBJ1-2	-	once	TGTGCCAGCAGTTCAGGGATGGAGGGCTACACCTTC	CASSSGMEGYTF
TRBV5-1	TRBJ1-1	TRBD1	-	TGCGCCAGCAGCAAGGACAGGGGGCGAACTGAAGCTTTCTTT	CASSKDRGRTEAFF
TRBV4-1	TRBJ2-5	TRBD1	-	TGCGCCAGCAGCCGACATGGACAGGGCGAGACCCAGTACTTC	CASSRHGQGETQYF
TRBV6-6	TRBJ2-7	TRBD2	-	TGTGCCAGCAGTTACTTAGCGGGAGGTAACGGCGAGCAGTACTTC	CASSYLAGGNGEQYF
TRBV11-2	TRBJ1-2	TRBD1	-	TGTGCCAGCAGCGAGGGGGCTTATGGCTACACCTTC	CASSEGAYGYTF
TRBV5-5	TRBJ2-1	-	few	TGTGCCAGCAGCTTAGCCAGGGCCCCCTACAATGAGCAGTTCTTC	CASSLARAPYNEQFF
TRBV19	TRBJ2-1	TRBD2	-	TGTGCCAGCCAACTAGCGGGAGGATTTAAATACAATGAGCAGTTCTTC	CASQLAGGFKYNEQFF
TRBV15	TRBJ1-3	-	few	TGTGCCACCAGCAGAGGTTCAGGATCTGGAAACACCATATATTTT	CATSRGSGSGNTIYF
TRBV5-5	TRBJ1-5	-	-	TGTGCCAGCAGCTTTACGCAGACTAATCAGCCCCAGCATTTT	CASSFTQTNQPQHF
TRBV7-9	TRBJ2-4	TRBD1	-	TGTGCCAGCAGCTCCCCCGACTTGACGGACAGGGTAACAAACATTCAGTACTTC	CASSSPDLTDRVTNIQYF
TRBV4-3	TRBJ1-5	TRBD1	once	TGCGCCAGCAGCCAAGAATTAGGACAGGGGAACAATCAGCCCCAGCATTTT	CASSQELGQGNNQPQHF
TRBV6-1	TRBJ2-5	TRBD1	-	TGTGCCAGCAGTGACTTCGGGACAGGCCAAGAGACCCAGTACTTC	CASSDFGTGQETQYF
TRBV9	TRBJ1-1	TRBD1	-	TGTGCCAGCAGCGACCGGGACAGCACTGAAGCTTTCTTT	CASSDRDSTEAFF
TRBV7-2	TRBJ2-7	TRBD2	-	TGTGCCAGCAGCTTAGGGAGCGGGAGGGGCTACGAGCAGTACTTC	CASSLGSGRGYEQYF
TRBV19	TRBJ2-1	-	-	TGTGCCAGTAGTATTTCAGACTACAGCTCCTACAATGAGCAGTTCTTC	CASSISDYSSYNEQFF
TRBV5-4	TRBJ2-7	TRBD1	-	TGTGCCAGCAGCCTCCACGGACAGGAGGTCGACCCCTACGAGCAGTACTTC	CASSLHGQEVDPYEQYF
TRBV29-1	TRBJ1-1	TRBD1	once	TGCAGCGTTTTTACAGGGGGCAATTTTGAAGCTTTCTTT	CSVFTGGNFEAFF
TRBV7-9	TRBJ2-2	TRBD1	-	TGTGCCAGCAGTCCCGACAGGGGTGACACCGGGGAGCTGTTTTTT	CASSPDRGDTGELFF
TRBV28	TRBJ2-1	TRBD2	-	TGTGCCAGCAATGGACTAGCGGGAGGGAAGCACAATGAGCAGTTCTTC	CASNGLAGGKHNEQFF
TRBV2	TRBJ2-7	-	-	TGTGCCAGCAGTGTCTTTTCTATATACGAGCAGTACTTC	CASSVFSIYEQYF
TRBV28	TRBJ2-1	-	-	TGTGCCACCAGCGTAGCGCTCCAGAGCTCCTACAATGAGCAGTTCTTC	CATSVALQSSYNEQFF
TRBV5-4	TRBJ2-1	-	-	TGTGCCAGCAGCCTTAGAGGGGGCTCCTACAATGAGCAGTTCTTC	CASSLRGGSYNEQFF
TRBV27	TRBJ2-7	-	-	TGTGCCAGCAGTTCCGACAGAGAACCGATCTACGAGCAGTACTTC	CASSSDREPIYEQYF
TRBV30	TRBJ2-7	-	few	TGTGCCTGGTCCGCCGGTACCTACGAGCAGTACTTC	CAWSAGTYEQYF
TRBV7-2	TRBJ2-7	TRBD1	once	TGTGCCAGCAGCGCCCAGGGACAGATATACGAGCAGTACTTC	CASSAQGQIYEQYF
TRBV10-3	TRBJ1-2	-	few	TGTGCCATCAGTGATGATCCAGGGGCCGGGGGCTACACCTTC	CAISDDPGAGGYTF
TRBV4-2	TRBJ2-2	-	once	TGTGCCAGCAGCCAAGGTTCAGGGGTCACCGGGGAGCTGTTTTTT	CASSQGSGVTGELFF
TRBV10-3	TRBJ2-1	-	-	TGTGCCATCAGAGGGGCAGGAAGTATCAATGAGCAGTTCTTC	CAIRGAGSINEQFF
TRBV27	TRBJ2-7	TRBD2	-	TGTGCCAGCAGTTTAGTAGCGGGAGGATACGAGCAGTACTTC	CASSLVAGGYEQYF
TRBV6-5	TRBJ1-1	-	-	TGTGCCAGCATCGGCACTGAAGCTTTCTTT	CASIGTEAFF
TRBV7-9	TRBJ1-1	TRBD1	-	TGTGCCAGCAGCTTACTGACAGGGGGTTACACTGAAGCTTTCTTT	CASSLLTGGYTEAFF
TRBV28	TRBJ2-7	-	-	TGTGCCAGCAGTCAAACAGGGTACGAGCAGTACTTC	CASSQTGYEQYF
TRBV7-6	TRBJ2-1	-	once	TGTGCCAGCAGGACGAGACTGCCCCCTATCAATGAGCAGTTCTTC	CASRTRLPPINEQFF
TRBV14	TRBJ2-5	TRBD2	-	TGTGCCAGCAGCCCCCAACTAGCGGGAGAGACCCAGTACTTC	CASSPQLAGETQYF